The 30 T cell receptor beta chains reported below all come from one sample, sequenced in a study of T cell repertoires in cytomegalovirus infection. TCRdb reanalysed the reads using MiXCR and keeps one entry per CDR3 protein. The repertoire holds fewer than 300,000 distinct CDR3 sequences, roughly 26% seen once, with approximately 14% in the top ten. The specimen sequenced was PBMCs. Every receptor here comes from a human donor in good health (CMV status not recorded). Some clones in this sample may be carry-over from other donors' samples.

V gene TRBV5-1 combines with J gene TRBJ2-1, with 10 positions matching TRBD2. CDR1 is SGHRS and CDR2 is YFSETQ in the germline V gene. V dropped 0 bases and J dropped 9; count of bases not matched to a gene: 9. The CDR3 covers 16 residues. DNA of the CDR3: TGCGCCAGCAGCTTGGGTACTAGCGGGGTTATCGGTGAGCAGTTCTTC. This encodes CASSLGTSGVIGEQFF.

The chain has TRBV11-2 and TRBJ2-5; TRBD2 aligns across 10 bases. The CDR3 loop spans 16 amino acids. Germline V gene lookup returns CDR1 SGHAT and CDR2 FQNNGV. V was clipped by 5 bases and J by 5 bases; unmatched bases: 11. CDR3 nucleotides: TGTGCCAGCAGCCGCCGAGCGGGAGGGTTTGGGGAGACCCAGTACTTC. Its protein product is CASSRRAGGFGETQYF.

J is TRBJ1-2 and V is TRBV29-1; D remains ambiguous. The germline gives CDR1 SQVTM, CDR2 ANQGSEA. V was shortened by 0 bases and J by 5 bases, with 10 bases between the two germline ends. The CDR3 contains 13 residues. CDR3 bases: TGCAGCGTTGAAGATTTACAGATTTATGGCTACACCTTC. Residues: CSVEDLQIYGYTF. Variable domain in full (rest from reference TRBV29-1 and TRBJ1-2): SAVISQKPSRDICQRGTSLTIQCQVDSQVTMMFWYRQQPGQSLTLIATANQGSEATYESGFVIDKFPISRPNLTFSTLTVSNMSPEDSSIYLCSVEDLQIYGYTFGSGTRLTVV.

The sample holds a few counts of this clonotype. V usage is TRBV20-1 and J usage is TRBJ1-5; 8 bases are a match to TRBD1. Germline V gene sequence: CDR1 DFQATT, CDR2 SNEGSKA (reference sequence). This CDR3 contains 13 residues. Germline trimming cut 5 bases from V and 4 bases from J; bases unmatched to any gene: 4. Written as DNA, the CDR3 is TGCAGTGCTTCAGGGGGCTGGAATCAGCCCCAGCATTTT. Its translation: CSASGGWNQPQHF.

This clonotype was counted many times. The chain links TRBV7-9 to TRBJ2-5; the D is unclear. CDR3 length: 15 residues. Deletions cut 5 bases from V and 5 bases from J, with 18 bases between. CDR1 is SEHNR and CDR2 is FQNEAQ in the germline V gene (reference sequence). The DNA for the CDR3 is TGTGCCAGCAGCGGTGTGGTGGGCCGACGGGAGACCCAGTACTTC. Its protein is CASSGVVGRRETQYF.

Of note for this clonotype: Given a much more abundant clone one base away, this may be a read error. The gene calls are TRBV12-3 or TRBV12-4 and TRBJ1-5; D unresolved. The CDR3 length is 13 residues. CDR3: CASSFKDNHPQHF. CDR3 nucleotide sequence: TGTGCCAGCAGTTTTAAAGACAATCATCCCCAGCATTTT.

This clonotype showed up just a few times. The V and J genes are TRBV29-1 and TRBJ2-7, with TRBD2 matching over 9 bases. The CDR3 runs 13 residues. Germline-derived CDR1 and CDR2 are SQVTM and ANQGSEA. V was pared by 7 bases and J by 3 bases, with 7 bases of the junction left unmatched. The CDR3 DNA reads as TGCAGCGCCTTAATAGCGGGAGTCTACGAGCAGTACTTC. It encodes CSALIAGVYEQYF.

In this sample, this clonotype turned up a few times. The chain employs TRBV12-5 and TRBJ2-5; 7 nucleotides match TRBD1. In germline, CDR1 is LGHNT, CDR2 FRNRAP. The junction had 11 bases not matched to a gene; V was cut back by 6 bases and J by 4 bases. CDR3 length: 15 residues. The CDR3 reads CASGPKGARGETQYF. Here the CDR3 DNA reads TGTGCTAGTGGCCCAAAGGGGGCGCGTGGAGAGACCCAGTACTTC.

This rearrangement joins TRBV28 to TRBJ1-6; 7 bases map to TRBD1. The V gene's germline CDR1 is MDHEN and CDR2 SYDVKM. The V segment lost 1 base and the J segment 9 bases; nucleotides outside the gene matches: 3. The CDR3 is made up of 14 amino acids. Here the CDR3 reads CASSLYRGRSPLHF. CDR3 bases: TGTGCCAGCAGTTTATACAGGGGACGTTCACCCCTCCACTTT.

This clonotype turned up a few times. J is TRBJ2-7 and V is TRBV7-2, with 7 bases aligning to TRBD1. CDR1 is SGHTA and CDR2 is FQGNSA in the germline V gene. The CDR3 is 15 amino acids. V lost 5 bases to trimming and J lost 3 bases; unmatched junction nucleotides: 10. This CDR3 reads CASSRRQGPFYEQYF. CDR3 nucleotides: TGTGCCAGCAGCCGACGACAGGGTCCTTTCTACGAGCAGTACTTC. Full variable domain (outside the CDR3, taken from reference TRBV7-2 and TRBJ2-7): GAGVSQSPSNKVTEKGKDVELRCDPISGHTALYWYRQSLGQGLEFLIYFQGNSAPDKSGLPSDRFSAERTGGSVSTLTIQRTQQEDSAVYLCASSRRQGPFYEQYFGPGTRLTVT.

At least ten counts were recorded for this clonotype. V and J are TRBV7-3 and TRBJ1-1; D is perhaps TRBD1 (5 bases). V was cut by 1 base and J by 7 bases, with 16 bases left in between. The CDR3 spans 15 residues. CDR1 and CDR2 from the germline V gene are SGHTA and FQGTGA. CDR3 amino acids: CASSLSMALGGEAFF. The CDR3 nucleotides read TGTGCCAGCAGCTTAAGTATGGCCCTGGGGGGTGAAGCTTTCTTT.

The V and J genes are TRBV2 and TRBJ2-7, with 10 bases identical to TRBD2. The junction had 12 bases not matched to a gene; V was cut back by 6 bases and J by 7 bases. Germline V lookup: CDR1 SNHLY, CDR2 FYNNEI. CDR3 length: 15 amino acids. The CDR3 nucleotides read TGTGCCAGCAGACTGGATCTAGCGGGAGTAAATGAGCAGTACTTC. Amino acids: CASRLDLAGVNEQYF.

The chain couples TRBV20-1 to TRBJ1-1; D might be TRBD1 (6 bases). Germline values: CDR1 DFQATT, CDR2 SNEGSKA (reference sequence). CDR3 size: 14 residues. The germline V and J ends were trimmed by 2 bases and 1 base, with 11 bases remaining between them. CDR3 residues: CSARWDTKNTEAFF. In DNA, the CDR3 is TGCAGTGCTAGATGGGACACCAAGAACACTGAAGCTTTCTTT.

In this sample, this clonotype turned up many times. V is TRBV28 and J is TRBJ1-4; D uncertain. V lost 4 bases to trimming and J lost 8 bases, with 11 bases between them. The germline gives CDR1 MDHEN, CDR2 SYDVKM. This CDR3 has 13 residues. The CDR3: CASSSYVREKLFF. In DNA, the CDR3 is TGTGCCAGCAGTTCCTACGTGAGGGAAAAACTGTTTTTT.

The chain is built from TRBV14 and TRBJ1-5; possible D gene TRBD1, 6 bases. Germline CDR1 and CDR2: SGHDN and FVKESK. This CDR3 has 14 amino acids. V was trimmed by 4 bases and J by 6 bases, leaving 13 bases between them. The CDR3 sequence: CASSRSGVFQPQHF. For the CDR3, the DNA is TGTGCCAGCAGCCGGTCAGGGGTTTTTCAGCCCCAGCATTTT.

This clonotype was counted only a few times. The gene calls are TRBV7-3 and TRBJ1-1; weak D call: TRBD1 (5 bases). V was trimmed by 5 bases and J by 1 base, leaving 14 bases between them. The CDR3 runs 15 residues. Germline lookup yields CDR1 SGHTA and CDR2 FQGTGA. CDR3 sequence: CASSPASQGNTEAFF. In DNA, the CDR3 is TGTGCCAGCAGCCCAGCCTCTCAGGGGAACACTGAAGCTTTCTTT.

The genes are TRBV30 and TRBJ2-7; D remains unclear. The germline V gene has CDR1 GTSNPN and CDR2 SVGIG (reference sequence). V was trimmed by 6 bases and J by 0 bases, leaving 12 bases between them. The CDR3 contains 13 residues. CDR3 DNA: TGTGCCTGCGAAGGGTCCGTCTCCTACGAGCAGTACTTC. Translation: CACEGSVSYEQYF.

This chain connects TRBV20-1 to TRBJ1-1, with D unresolved. Trimming cost V 6 bases and J 3 bases, with 5 bases left between them. CDR1 DFQATT and CDR2 SNEGSKA come from the germline V gene (reference sequence). The CDR3 loop spans 10 amino acids. The DNA for the CDR3 is TGCAGTGCCATGGACACTGAAGCTTTCTTT. Translated: CSAMDTEAFF.

There are a few counts of this clonotype. V is TRBV7-9 and J is TRBJ2-2; 7 positions agree with TRBD1. The CDR3 sequence is 17 residues long. Germline CDR1 is SEHNR and CDR2 is FQNEAQ (reference sequence). V lost 5 bases to trimming and J lost 1 base; unmatched junction nucleotides: 10. For the CDR3, the DNA is TGTGCCAGCAGCCCCCCCGTAGGGACAGTGAACACCGGGGAGCTGTTTTTT. It codes for CASSPPVGTVNTGELFF.

In this sample, this clonotype turned up a few times. The chain links TRBV6-8 to TRBJ2-1; D is undetermined. Trimming took 7 bases from V and 5 from J, leaving 15 bases between them. The CDR3 consists of 14 residues. The germline gives CDR1 MNHGY, CDR2 SAAAGT. CDR3 sequence (DNA): TGTGCCAGCACCTCCCGGGTTGGGGACAATGAGCAGTTCTTC. This translates into CASTSRVGDNEQFF.

This clonotype was counted many times. The rearrangement joins TRBV10-2 to TRBJ2-5; 8 bases are shared with TRBD2. Germline CDR1 reads WSHSY; CDR2 reads SAAADI. V gave up 2 bases and J gave up 1 base; unmatched junction bases: 3. This CDR3 has 15 amino acids. The CDR3 loop reads CASSEDGGGQETQYF. CDR3 in DNA: TGCGCCAGCAGTGAGGACGGGGGGGGCCAAGAGACCCAGTACTTC.

This clonotype was seen a few times. Here the CDR3 reads CSARDLSNTDTQYF. In DNA form, the CDR3 reads TGCAGTGCTAGAGATCTGTCTAACACAGATACGCAGTATTTT. The chain couples TRBV20-1 to TRBJ2-3; the D is unclear. In germline, CDR1 is DFQATT, CDR2 SNEGSKA (reference sequence). This CDR3 contains 14 residues. V was cut by 0 bases and J by 2 bases, with 9 bases left in between.

This clonotype occurred a few times. The gene calls are TRBV10-3 and TRBJ2-3; 11 bases line up with TRBD2. The CDR3 extends over 15 amino acids. Trimming at V came to 5 bases and at J to 3 bases, leaving 4 bases not matched to a gene. The germline V gene has CDR1 ENHRY and CDR2 SYGVKD. The CDR3 spells CAISLAGGGTDTQYF. Here the CDR3 DNA reads TGTGCCATCAGTTTAGCGGGAGGGGGAACAGATACGCAGTATTTT.

This clonotype was found many times. This sequence joins TRBV12-3 or TRBV12-4 and TRBJ1-6, with TRBD1 matching over 7 bases. After removal of 5 bases from V and 9 bases from J, the junction contained 7 bases not matched to a gene. This CDR3 region has 14 residues. CDR3 residues: CASSLQGDVSPLHF. The CDR3 DNA reads TGTGCCAGCAGTCTGCAGGGGGACGTTTCACCCCTCCACTTT.

This clonotype has a handful of counts. This chain links TRBV7-2 with TRBJ2-2, with D tentatively TRBD2 (5 bases). Germline CDR1 SGHTA, CDR2 FQGNSA. Trimming pared 7 bases from V and 7 bases from J, leaving 16 bases between. The CDR3 runs 14 residues. CDR3 region: CASTLPTGYGELFF. In DNA, the CDR3 is TGTGCCAGCACCCTTCCCACGGGGTACGGGGAGCTGTTTTTT.

V is TRBV12-3 or TRBV12-4 and J is TRBJ2-7; 9 nucleotides align to TRBD2. Trimming at V came to 6 bases and at J to 5 bases, leaving 11 bases not matched to a gene. The CDR3 length is 15 residues. CDR3 nucleotide sequence: TGTGCCAGCAGCCGATCCGGCGGGAGGGTCCACGAGCAGTACTTC. Translation gives CASSRSGGRVHEQYF.

There are a few counts of this clonotype. The V gene is TRBV14, the J gene TRBJ2-7; 9 bases line up with TRBD1. In germline, CDR1 is SGHDN, CDR2 FVKESK. Losses at the gene ends were 4 bases for V and 7 bases for J; bases not matched to a gene: 5. The CDR3 spans 13 residues. The CDR3 region has the DNA TGTGCCAGCAGCCCTTGGACAGGGGAAGAGCAGTACTTC. This gives the protein CASSPWTGEEQYF.

This clonotype was observed at least ten times. The genes are TRBV7-2 and TRBJ1-1; D gene ambiguous. Germline V gene lookup returns CDR1 SGHTA and CDR2 FQGNSA. CDR3 length: 14 residues. The V end lost 1 base, the J end lost 2 bases, and 8 bases lay between the germline ends. The CDR3 reads CASSLDHKNTEAFF. DNA of the CDR3: TGTGCCAGCAGCTTAGACCACAAAAACACTGAAGCTTTCTTT.

This sequence joins TRBV6-5 and TRBJ2-7, with 10 bases identical to TRBD2. The germline V gene encodes CDR1 MNHEY and CDR2 SVGAGI. CDR3 size: 14 residues. Trimming took 2 bases from V and 3 from J; bases not matched to a gene: 1. CDR3 sequence (DNA): TGTGCCAGCAGTTACCAGCGGGGGGGCTACGAGCAGTACTTC. Translating gives CASSYQRGGYEQYF.

The rearrangement joins TRBV28 to TRBJ2-2; 10 bases fit TRBD1. There are 14 residues in the CDR3. The V gene end was trimmed by 7 bases and the J gene end by 7 bases; junction bases not matched to a gene: 6. Germline CDR1 is MDHEN and CDR2 is SYDVKM. The CDR3 DNA follows: TGTGCCAGCATTGAGACAGGGGGCATCGGGGAGCTGTTTTTT. Its protein is CASIETGGIGELFF.